The 23 T cell receptor beta chains reported below all come from one sample, sequenced in a study of T cell changes during pregnancy in multiple sclerosis (dated by TCRdb to between 2017 and 2020). The library was made by the immunoSEQ multiplex PCR assay. TCRdb retrieved this table from immuneACCESS and kept in-frame rearrangements only. Not all clones are present; in checked studies, unresolved V genes account for under half, and no reason is known for the remainder. This sample holds 20,000 to 25,000 clones; less than 95% were observed only once. Of the sample, 0.6% to 0.7% is held by the ten largest clones. This sample comprised CD4+ T cells from peripheral blood mononuclear cells, obtained in the third trimester of pregnancy. The receptors here all came from a female donor in good health, enrolled as a control in a pregnancy study.

V gene TRBV7-2 combines with J gene TRBJ1-2, with 10 nucleotides matching TRBD1. CDR1 is SGHTA, CDR2 FQGNSA, per germline. Trimming took 3 bases from V and 6 from J; bases not matched to a gene: 7. The CDR3 totals 15 residues. The CDR3 DNA reads as TGTGCCAGCAGCTTTATGACAGGGGGCAAGAATGGCTACACCTTC. It translates to CASSFMTGGKNGYTF.

This chain joins TRBV11-2 and TRBJ1-6; D is possibly TRBD1 (6 bases). The CDR3 consists of 14 residues. Trimming removed 3 bases at V and 7 bases at J, with 10 bases between. Germline V CDR1 and CDR2: SGHAT, FQNNGV. The CDR3 bases are TGTGCCAGCAGCTTGAACAGGGTGAATTCACCCCTCCACTTT. Residues: CASSLNRVNSPLHF.

This clone was seen once. The rearrangement joins TRBV9 to TRBJ2-1, with 9 bases that match TRBD1. V lost 4 bases to trimming and J lost 4 bases; unmatched junction nucleotides: 6. CDR3 length: 15 residues. Per germline, CDR1 SGDLS and CDR2 YYNGEE. This CDR3 is CASSRNRGHYNEQFF. The CDR3 DNA reads TGTGCCAGCAGCCGTAACAGGGGGCATTACAATGAGCAGTTCTTC.

This chain links TRBV5-1 with TRBJ1-2; D is ambiguous. Trimming removed 2 bases from V and 3 bases from J, with 8 bases in between. The V gene's germline CDR1 is SGHRS and CDR2 YFSETQ. The CDR3 covers 13 residues. CDR3 sequence: CASSLALYYGYTF. In DNA form, the CDR3 reads TGCGCCAGCAGCTTAGCGTTATACTATGGCTACACCTTC.

The V and J genes are TRBV19 and TRBJ2-5, with 9 positions matching TRBD2. The germline V gene encodes CDR1 LNHDA and CDR2 SQIVND (reference sequence). Losses at the gene ends were 5 bases for V and 5 bases for J; bases not matched to a gene: 6. This CDR3 region has 14 residues. CDR3 in amino acids: CASSAGLAYETQYF. CDR3 nucleotide sequence: TGTGCCAGTAGTGCGGGACTAGCATATGAGACCCAGTACTTC.

The V gene is TRBV5-1, the J gene TRBJ2-7; 7 bases fit TRBD1. CDR3 length: 15 residues. Per the germline V gene, CDR1 is SGHRS and CDR2 is YFSETQ. V lost 0 bases, J lost 3 bases, and 6 bases stayed unmatched. CDR3 loop: CASSLALQGHYEQYF. CDR3 nucleotide sequence: TGCGCCAGCAGCTTGGCCCTACAGGGGCACTACGAGCAGTACTTC.

V gene TRBV11-2 combines with J gene TRBJ2-4; no definite D call. The CDR3 is 13 residues long. The V gene's germline CDR1 is SGHAT and CDR2 FQNNGV. With 2 bases removed from V and 0 bases from J, the gap between germline ends came to 2 bases. In DNA form, the CDR3 reads TGTGCCAGCAGCTTACTAGCCAAAAACATTCAGTACTTC. This gives the protein CASSLLAKNIQYF.

The chain uses TRBV4-3 and TRBJ2-4, with 12 nucleotides matching TRBD1. Trimming at V came to 0 bases and at J to 10 bases, leaving 10 bases not matched to a gene. CDR1 and CDR2 (germline): LGHNA, YSLEER. The CDR3 totals 17 residues. CDR3 DNA sequence: TGCGCCAGCAGCCAAGATTGGGACAGGGGGCACGTAAGAATTCAGTACTTC. Translated, it gives CASSQDWDRGHVRIQYF.

The chain is built from TRBV25-1 and TRBJ1-1; tentatively, D is TRBD1 (5 bases). The CDR3 is 14 amino acids. Trimming stripped 6 bases from V and 9 bases from J, with 20 bases between. Per the germline V gene, CDR1 is MGHDK and CDR2 is SYGVNS. Written as DNA, the CDR3 is TGTGCCAGCAGCAATCAGGAGCGGGGACCGAAAGCTTTCTTT. Protein sequence: CASSNQERGPKAFF. Based on the CDR3 plus reference TRBV25-1 and TRBJ1-1, the full variable domain is EADIYQTPRYLVIGTGKKITLECSQTMGHDKMYWYQQDPGMELHLIHYSYGVNSTEKGDLSSESTVSRIRTEHFPLTLESARPSHTSQYLCASSNQERGPKAFFGQGTRLTVV.

In DNA, the CDR3 is TGCGCCAGCAGCTTATGGACAGGGTATGGCTACACCTTC. This encodes CASSLWTGYGYTF. This chain uses TRBV5-1 with TRBJ1-2; 8 bases fit TRBD1. Germline trimming cut 2 bases from V and 5 bases from J; bases unmatched to any gene: 2. CDR3 size: 13 residues. Germline CDR1 reads SGHRS; CDR2 reads YFSETQ.

The genes are TRBV7-2 and TRBJ2-5, with D uncertain. The CDR3 is 13 amino acids. The V end lost 4 bases, the J end lost 5 bases, and 11 bases lay between the germline ends. Germline CDR1 is SGHTA and CDR2 is FQGNSA. The CDR3 region is CASSSQLRETQYF. For the CDR3, the DNA is TGTGCCAGCAGCTCCCAACTCCGGGAGACCCAGTACTTC.

The chain employs TRBV7-2 and TRBJ2-1; TRBD2 is a possible D gene (6 bases). The CDR3 totals 16 residues. Trimming removed 1 base from V and 8 bases from J, with 18 bases in between. The V gene's germline CDR1 is SGHTA and CDR2 FQGNSA. The CDR3 DNA reads as TGTGCCAGCAGCTTAGAGTTCGGGAGAGCCGATCATGAGCAGTTCTTC. This sequence encodes CASSLEFGRADHEQFF.

The chain combines TRBV27 with TRBJ1-3; 8 bases agree with TRBD1. J was trimmed by 3 bases and V by 5 bases; bases with no gene match: 9. The CDR3 length is 16 residues. Germline CDR1 MNHEY, CDR2 SMNVEV (reference sequence). This CDR3 reads CASSISGGLSGNTIYF. The CDR3 nucleotides are TGTGCCAGCAGTATCTCAGGGGGCTTAAGTGGAAACACCATATATTTT.

CDR3 residues: CASSLRDRDYGYTF. The CDR3, as DNA: TGTGCCAGCAGCTTACGGGACAGGGACTATGGCTACACCTTC. The V call is TRBV7-9, the J call TRBJ1-2; the match to TRBD1 covers 9 bases. The germline V gene encodes CDR1 SEHNR and CDR2 FQNEAQ (reference sequence). This CDR3 is built from 14 residues. The ends lost 2 bases at V and 3 bases at J; junction bases unmatched: 1.

The chain carries TRBV18 and TRBJ1-1, with a tentative D call TRBD1 (6 bases). The CDR3 loop spans 14 amino acids. Deletions cut 1 base from V and 3 bases from J, with 9 bases between. The germline gives CDR1 KGHSH, CDR2 LQKENI. This CDR3 is CASSPLQGYTEAFF. The CDR3 DNA sequence: TGTGCCAGCTCACCACTACAGGGTTACACTGAAGCTTTCTTT.

The chain carries TRBV4-3 and TRBJ1-4; D gene uncertain. CDR1 is LGHNA, CDR2 YSLEER, per germline. The CDR3 loop spans 16 amino acids. Trimming removed 4 bases at V and 3 bases at J, with 15 bases between. The CDR3 DNA reads as TGCGCCAGCAGCCCCACCCCCCCGGGTCCTAATGAAAAACTGTTTTTT. It is translated as CASSPTPPGPNEKLFF.

V is TRBV28 and J is TRBJ1-2, with 7 bases matching TRBD1. The CDR3 length is 14 residues. Losses at the gene ends were 6 bases for V and 2 bases for J; bases not matched to a gene: 6. Germline V lookup: CDR1 MDHEN, CDR2 SYDVKM. In nucleotides, the CDR3 is TGTGCCAGCAGCCAACCGGACAGGAACTATGGCTACACCTTC. It encodes CASSQPDRNYGYTF.

V and J are TRBV30 and TRBJ1-5; TRBD1 might be the D (5 bases). CDR3 length: 19 amino acids. The V gene lost 0 bases and the J gene lost 4 bases, with 25 bases spanning the gap. The germline gives CDR1 GTSNPN, CDR2 SVGIG (reference sequence). The DNA of the CDR3 is TGTGCCTGGAGTGTAAGGGCCCAGGGCCACCTTCTATTTAATCAGCCCCAGCATTTT. This encodes CAWSVRAQGHLLFNQPQHF.

The V call is TRBV4-3, the J call TRBJ1-2; 7 bases agree with TRBD1. CDR3 size: 15 residues. CDR1 and CDR2 from the germline V gene are LGHNA and YSLEER. V was pared by 1 base and J by 4 bases, with 6 bases of the junction left unmatched. CDR3 in DNA: TGCGCCAGCAGCCAAGGGGGATCAGGGGGCTATGGCTACACCTTC. This codes for CASSQGGSGGYGYTF.

This clone was observed a handful of times. This chain joins TRBV28 and TRBJ1-4, with a tentative D call TRBD1 (5 bases). V was clipped by 4 bases and J by 8 bases, with 17 bases between them. In germline, CDR1 is MDHEN, CDR2 SYDVKM. The CDR3 contains 15 residues. CDR3 DNA sequence: TGTGCCAGCAGTTCTATGGCGGGGCTAGCCGAAAAACTGTTTTTT. This encodes CASSSMAGLAEKLFF. The entire variable domain, with the rest obtained from reference TRBV28 and TRBJ1-4, is as follows: DVKVTQSSRYLVKRTGEKVFLECVQDMDHENMFWYRQDPGLGLRLIYFSYDVKMKEKGDIPEGYSVSREKKERFSLILESASTNQTSMYLCASSSMAGLAEKLFFGSGTQLSVL.

This chain uses TRBV5-4 with TRBJ1-2; TRBD1 aligns across 9 bases. V shed 0 bases, J shed 8 bases, and the junction held 2 bases outside the gene matches. The CDR3 is 13 amino acids. Germline assignment: CDR1 SGHNT and CDR2 YYREEE (reference sequence). The CDR3 region is CASSLVDRGGYTF. In DNA form, the CDR3 reads TGTGCCAGCAGCTTGGTGGACAGGGGAGGCTACACCTTC.

This clone was detected once. This sequence joins TRBV19 and TRBJ2-7; TRBD1 aligns across 10 bases. V lost 4 bases and J lost 7; bases outside the gene matches: 7. CDR3 length: 14 residues. CDR1 is LNHDA and CDR2 is SQIVND in the germline V gene (reference sequence). CDR3 nucleotide sequence: TGTGCCAGTAGTACCCGACAGGGGGCGAGAGAGCAGTACTTC. Translating it yields CASSTRQGAREQYF.

The chain joins TRBV19 to TRBJ2-5; 12 positions agree with TRBD1. CDR1 is LNHDA and CDR2 is SQIVND in the germline V gene (reference sequence). The CDR3 contains 15 residues. Germline trimming cut 5 bases from V and 1 base from J; bases unmatched to any gene: 2. Here the CDR3 reads CASSEGQGAQETQYF. The CDR3 DNA reads as TGTGCCAGTAGTGAGGGACAGGGGGCCCAAGAGACCCAGTACTTC.